The T cell receptor beta chain described here comes from a study of beta chain features in type 1 diabetes. Germline lookup yields CDR1 SNHLY and CDR2 FYNNEI. CDR3 size: 12 residues. Study-wide results and caveats: It was possible that PCR favored shorter templates, equally so in patients and controls. Among all four CD4+ subsets, Type 1 diabetes patients had TCRB CDR3s that were moderately but significantly shorter.

Every sorted population was more than 95% pure. Worth noting for this clone: Its target is unknown.

As every portion of the isolated RNA was reverse transcribed, the sequencing read expressed TCRB transcripts. Read counts averaged approximately 3.6 million for samples of naive, central memory and regulatory T cells. Assay: immunoSEQ multiplex PCR; the TCRdb copy retains only in-frame clones and omits some. The sample has almost 350,000 clones, 9.3% seen once. The sequenced material came from central memory CD4+ T cells from blood. This receptor was obtained from a man younger than 40 with type 1 diabetes. The chain carries TRBV2 and TRBJ2-5, with D hard to call. The DNA end is a closer match to TRBJ2-7, so the J assignment may be wrong. CDR3 in amino acids: CASSPTSYEQYF. DNA of the CDR3: TGTGCCAGCAGCCCTACAAGCTACGAGCAGTACTTC.